Each of the 15 T cell receptor beta chains below was sequenced from the same sample in a study of blood T cell repertoires in COVID-19. Produced via immunoSEQ multiplex PCR; TCRdb's table is partial and in-frame only. The sample lists about 180,000 clones; roughly 90% were seen once. The sequenced sample was PBMCs or T cells enriched from blood (not recorded which). These receptor sequences come from a human donor with acute COVID-19. The donor label of this sample is uncertain.

The rearrangement joins TRBV15 to TRBJ1-2; D gene unclear. The ends were cut back, 8 bases at V and 4 bases at J, with 20 bases in the middle. The CDR3 runs 15 residues. Per the germline V gene, CDR1 is LNHNV and CDR2 is YYDKDF (reference sequence). CDR3 sequence: CATSLGLSRSYGYTF. The CDR3 DNA reads as TGTGCCACCTCCTTAGGACTGAGTAGGAGCTATGGCTACACCTTC.

The chain employs TRBV3-1 (or the pseudogene TRBV3-2) and TRBJ1-5, with D possibly TRBD1 on 6 matching bases. The CDR3 contains 12 residues. Germline V gene lookup returns CDR1 LGHDT and CDR2 YNNKEL (reference sequence). V lost 3 bases to trimming and J lost 9 bases, with 9 bases between them. CDR3 in amino acids: CASSHLTGPQHF. The CDR3 DNA reads as TGTGCCAGCAGCCATCTGACAGGGCCCCAGCATTTT.

V and J are TRBV12-5 and TRBJ2-7, with a tentative D call TRBD1 (5 bases). CDR3 length: 14 amino acids. The V gene's germline CDR1 is LGHNT and CDR2 FRNRAP. The ends were cut back, 9 bases at V and 2 bases at J, with 17 bases in the middle. CDR3 in amino acids: CASRWGLPPYEQYF. The CDR3 region has the DNA TGTGCTAGCCGATGGGGCCTCCCCCCCTACGAGCAGTACTTC.

This clone was observed a handful of times. The rearrangement uses TRBV19 and TRBJ1-1; possible D gene TRBD1, 6 bases. This CDR3 region has 15 residues. Trimming left V 4 bases short and J 6 bases short, with 18 bases between. The germline V gene encodes CDR1 LNHDA and CDR2 SQIVND (reference sequence). CDR3 sequence: CASSKGTGYWAEAFF. The DNA for the CDR3 is TGTGCCAGTAGTAAGGGTACAGGGTATTGGGCTGAAGCTTTCTTT.

This clone was recorded only once. V is TRBV5-4 and J is TRBJ2-6; D is possibly TRBD1 (6 bases). V lost 0 bases and J 0 bases, leaving 10 bases between the germline ends. Looked up from germline, CDR1 is SGHNT and CDR2 is YYREEE (reference sequence). The CDR3 runs 17 residues. The CDR3 DNA is TGTGCCAGCAGCTTGGGTGGGGGCAGCTCTGGGGCCAACGTCCTGACTTTC. It encodes CASSLGGGSSGANVLTF.

V usage is TRBV11-1 and J usage is TRBJ2-5; D possibly corresponds to TRBD2 (6 bases). V was shortened by 5 bases and J by 2 bases, with 15 bases between the two germline ends. CDR1 is SGHAT, CDR2 FQDESV, per germline (reference sequence). The CDR3 runs 15 residues. CDR3 bases: TGTGCCAGCAGCCTCCCGGGACTCCTGCAAGAGACCCAGTACTTC. Encoded protein: CASSLPGLLQETQYF. Full variable domain (outside the CDR3, taken from reference TRBV11-1 and TRBJ2-5): EAEVAQSPRYKITEKSQAVAFWCDPISGHATLYWYRQILGQGPELLVQFQDESVVDDSQLPKDRFSAERLKGVDSTLKIQPAELGDSAMYLCASSLPGLLQETQYFGPGTRLLVL.

J is TRBJ2-7 and V is TRBV4-2; D possibly corresponds to TRBD2 (7 bases). The germline V gene encodes CDR1 LGHNA and CDR2 YNFKEQ. Trimming shortened V by 1 base and J by 1 base, and 23 bases separated the two germline ends. The CDR3 covers 19 residues. The CDR3 protein is CASSQVPFGWGGQSYEQYF. DNA for the CDR3: TGTGCCAGCAGCCAAGTGCCGTTCGGTTGGGGGGGCCAGTCCTACGAGCAGTACTTC.

This clone was seen only once. The V call is TRBV9, the J call TRBJ2-1, with D tentatively TRBD1 (6 bases). V was cut by 0 bases and J by 5 bases, with 12 bases left in between. The CDR3 sequence is 15 residues long. The V gene's germline CDR1 is SGDLS and CDR2 YYNGEE. The CDR3: CASSVDRAPHNEQFF. CDR3 DNA sequence: TGTGCCAGCAGCGTAGACAGGGCTCCCCACAATGAGCAGTTCTTC.

This sequence joins TRBV10-3 and TRBJ2-3; TRBD2 agrees at 7 bases. The CDR3 totals 13 residues. Germline V gene lookup returns CDR1 ENHRY and CDR2 SYGVKD. Trimming at V came to 6 bases and at J to 2 bases, leaving 2 bases not matched to a gene. CDR3 nucleotides: TGTGCCATCAGCCTAGCGGACACAGATACGCAGTATTTT. The encoded protein is CAISLADTDTQYF.

The chain joins TRBV20-1 to TRBJ1-5; 7 bases fit TRBD1. The trim removed 3 bases at V and 4 bases at J, leaving 6 bases unmatched. The CDR3 contains 14 residues. CDR1 and CDR2 (germline): DFQATT, SNEGSKA (reference sequence). The CDR3 nucleotides are TGCAGTGCTAGTCACAGGGGAAGGAATCAGCCCCAGCATTTT. The encoded protein is CSASHRGRNQPQHF.

The V and J genes are TRBV5-4 and TRBJ2-6, with 9 bases lining up with TRBD1. V gave up 4 bases and J gave up 0 bases; unmatched junction bases: 5. This CDR3 region has 17 residues. CDR1 and CDR2 (germline): SGHNT, YYREEE (reference sequence). Here the CDR3 DNA reads TGTGCCAGCAGCACAGGGGGCGGTGGCTCTGGGGCCAACGTCCTGACTTTC. Protein sequence: CASSTGGGGSGANVLTF.

The rearrangement joins TRBV11-3 to TRBJ1-5; TRBD1 agrees at 8 bases. The V and J ends lost 1 base and 4 bases, in that order; junction bases with no gene match: 6. This CDR3 contains 16 residues. The germline CDR1 and CDR2 sequences are SGHNT and YENEEA. The CDR3 sequence is CASSLGAGGVNQPQHF. In DNA form, the CDR3 reads TGTGCCAGCAGCTTAGGAGCAGGGGGCGTGAATCAGCCCCAGCATTTT.

This chain uses TRBV18 with TRBJ1-1; D is unclear. V was clipped by 4 bases and J by 3 bases, with 9 bases between them. The CDR3 is 13 amino acids. From germline, CDR1 is KGHSH and CDR2 LQKENI. CDR3 sequence (DNA): TGTGCCAGCTCACGCCAGGAGGACACTGAAGCTTTCTTT. Amino acids: CASSRQEDTEAFF.

This clone was seen only a few times. J is TRBJ2-7 and V is TRBV5-1; D is uncertain. V was trimmed by 7 bases and J by 4 bases, leaving 18 bases between them. The CDR3 spans 14 residues. Per the germline V gene, CDR1 is SGHRS and CDR2 is YFSETQ. The chain's CDR3 is CASSIEAAEYEQYF. Here the CDR3 DNA reads TGCGCCAGCTCAATCGAAGCCGCGGAGTACGAGCAGTACTTC.

V is TRBV7-9 and J is TRBJ1-4; 9 positions match TRBD1. Germline CDR1 is SEHNR and CDR2 is FQNEAQ (reference sequence). V lost 5 bases to trimming and J lost 6 bases; unmatched junction nucleotides: 4. The CDR3 runs to 14 residues. This CDR3 is CASSHRDRDEKLFF. Written as DNA, the CDR3 is TGTGCCAGCAGCCACCGGGACAGGGATGAAAAACTGTTTTTT.